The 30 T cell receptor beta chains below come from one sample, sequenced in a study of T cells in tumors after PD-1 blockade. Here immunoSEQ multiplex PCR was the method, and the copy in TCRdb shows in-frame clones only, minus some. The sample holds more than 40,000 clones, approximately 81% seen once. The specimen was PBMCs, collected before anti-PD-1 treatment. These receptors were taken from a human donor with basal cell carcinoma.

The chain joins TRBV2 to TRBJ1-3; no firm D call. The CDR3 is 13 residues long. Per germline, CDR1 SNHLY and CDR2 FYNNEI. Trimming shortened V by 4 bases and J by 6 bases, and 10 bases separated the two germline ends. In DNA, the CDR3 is TGTGCCAGCAGTGGCCGGGTAGCAAACACCATATATTTT. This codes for CASSGRVANTIYF.

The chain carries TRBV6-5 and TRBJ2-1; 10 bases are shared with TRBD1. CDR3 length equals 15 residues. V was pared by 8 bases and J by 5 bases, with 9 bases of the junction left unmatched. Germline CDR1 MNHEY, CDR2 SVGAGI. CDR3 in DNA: TGTGCCAGCGGATGGGTGGGACAGGGGAACAATGAGCAGTTCTTC. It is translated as CASGWVGQGNNEQFF.

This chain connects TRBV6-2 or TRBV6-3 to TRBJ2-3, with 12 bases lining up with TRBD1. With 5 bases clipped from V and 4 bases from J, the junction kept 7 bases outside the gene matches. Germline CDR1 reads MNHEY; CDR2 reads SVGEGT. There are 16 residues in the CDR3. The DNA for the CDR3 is TGTGCCAGCAGTACCCGGGACAGGGGGCAATCAGATACGCAGTATTTT. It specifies CASSTRDRGQSDTQYF.

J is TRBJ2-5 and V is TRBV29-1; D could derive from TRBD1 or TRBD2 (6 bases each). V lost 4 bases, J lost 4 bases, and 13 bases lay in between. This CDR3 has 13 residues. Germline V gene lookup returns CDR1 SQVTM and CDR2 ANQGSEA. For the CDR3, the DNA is TGCAGCGTTGGGGGGGCAGTACGAGAGACCCAGTACTTC. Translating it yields CSVGGAVRETQYF.

In DNA, the CDR3 is TGTGCCTATAGGACAGGGAACTATGGCTACACCTTC. Translating it yields CAYRTGNYGYTF. This chain joins TRBV30 and TRBJ1-2; 8 nucleotides line up with TRBD1. The CDR3 sequence is 12 residues long. The V and J ends lost 7 bases and 2 bases, in that order; junction bases with no gene match: 3. Germline values: CDR1 GTSNPN, CDR2 SVGIG (reference sequence).

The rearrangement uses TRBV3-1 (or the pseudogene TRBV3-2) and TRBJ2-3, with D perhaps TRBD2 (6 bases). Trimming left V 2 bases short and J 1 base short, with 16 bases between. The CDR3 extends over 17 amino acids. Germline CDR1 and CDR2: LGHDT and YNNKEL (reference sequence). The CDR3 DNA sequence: TGTGCCAGCAGCCAAAGGCAGACTAGGAGGGGCACAGATACGCAGTATTTT. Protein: CASSQRQTRRGTDTQYF.

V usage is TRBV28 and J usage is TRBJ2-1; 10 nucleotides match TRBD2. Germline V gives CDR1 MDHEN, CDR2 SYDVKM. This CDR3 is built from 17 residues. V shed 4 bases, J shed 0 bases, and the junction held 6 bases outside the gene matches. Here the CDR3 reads CASSSLAGGFSYNEQFF. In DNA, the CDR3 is TGTGCCAGCAGTTCGTTAGCGGGGGGCTTCTCCTACAATGAGCAGTTCTTC.

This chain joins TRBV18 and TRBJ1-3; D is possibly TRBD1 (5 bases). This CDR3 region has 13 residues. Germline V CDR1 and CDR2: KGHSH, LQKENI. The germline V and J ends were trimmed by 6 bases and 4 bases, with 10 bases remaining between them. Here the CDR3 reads CASSQGYGNTIYF. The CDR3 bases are TGTGCCAGCTCGCAGGGTTACGGAAACACCATATATTTT.

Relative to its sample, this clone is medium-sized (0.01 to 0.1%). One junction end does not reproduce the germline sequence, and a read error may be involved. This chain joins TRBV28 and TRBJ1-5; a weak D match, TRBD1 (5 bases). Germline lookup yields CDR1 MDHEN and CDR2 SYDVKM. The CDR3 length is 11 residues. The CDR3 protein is CASSPGTPLFF. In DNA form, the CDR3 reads TGTGCCAGCAGCCCCGGGACTCCCCTCTTTTTT.

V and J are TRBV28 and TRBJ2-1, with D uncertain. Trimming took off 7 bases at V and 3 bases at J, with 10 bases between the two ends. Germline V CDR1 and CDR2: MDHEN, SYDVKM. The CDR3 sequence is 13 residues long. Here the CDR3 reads CASKNSNYNEQFF. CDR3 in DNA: TGTGCCAGCAAGAACAGCAACTACAATGAGCAGTTCTTC.

The CDR3 loop reads CASILTGGREETQYF. CDR3 nucleotide sequence: TGTGCCAGCATCCTGACAGGGGGCCGGGAAGAGACCCAGTACTTC. V gene TRBV28 combines with J gene TRBJ2-5; 10 bases agree with TRBD1. V lost 7 bases and J lost 3; bases outside the gene matches: 8. CDR3 length equals 15 residues. Germline V CDR1 and CDR2: MDHEN, SYDVKM.

CDR3 amino acids: CAWRQANTEAFF. As DNA, the CDR3 is TGTGCCTGGAGACAGGCGAACACTGAAGCTTTCTTT. This chain connects TRBV30 to TRBJ1-1; possibly TRBD1 for D (5 bases). CDR3 length: 12 residues. V gave up 3 bases and J gave up 1 base, with 6 bases separating them. CDR1 and CDR2 (germline): GTSNPN, SVGIG (reference sequence).

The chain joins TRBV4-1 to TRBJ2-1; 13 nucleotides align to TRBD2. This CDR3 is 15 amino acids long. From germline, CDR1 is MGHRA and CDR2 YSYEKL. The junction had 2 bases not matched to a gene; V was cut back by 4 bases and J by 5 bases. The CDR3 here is CASSPGLAGNNEQFF. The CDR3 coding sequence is TGCGCCAGCAGCCCGGGACTAGCGGGAAACAATGAGCAGTTCTTC.

The CDR3 coding sequence is TGTGCCAGCGGAGGGATACAGCGGGATCGAACCTACGAGCAGTACTTC. The encoded protein is CASGGIQRDRTYEQYF. The V gene is TRBV3-1 (or the pseudogene TRBV3-2), the J gene TRBJ2-7; 7 nucleotides align to TRBD2. CDR1 is LGHDT and CDR2 is YNNKEL in the germline V gene (reference sequence). The CDR3 contains 16 residues. After removal of 8 bases from V and 2 bases from J, the junction contained 15 bases not matched to a gene.

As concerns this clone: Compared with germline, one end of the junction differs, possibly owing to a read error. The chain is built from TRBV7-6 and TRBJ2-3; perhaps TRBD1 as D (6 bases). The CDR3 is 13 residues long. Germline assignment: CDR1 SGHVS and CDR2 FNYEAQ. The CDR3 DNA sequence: TGTGCCAGCAGCCCTCGGGACACAAATACGCAGTATTTT. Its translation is CASSPRDTNTQYF.

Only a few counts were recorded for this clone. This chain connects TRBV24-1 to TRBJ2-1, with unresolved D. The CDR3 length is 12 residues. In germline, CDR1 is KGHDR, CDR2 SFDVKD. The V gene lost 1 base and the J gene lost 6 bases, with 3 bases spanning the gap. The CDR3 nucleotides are TGTGCCACCAGTGATTTCTTCAATGAGCAGTTCTTC. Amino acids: CATSDFFNEQFF.

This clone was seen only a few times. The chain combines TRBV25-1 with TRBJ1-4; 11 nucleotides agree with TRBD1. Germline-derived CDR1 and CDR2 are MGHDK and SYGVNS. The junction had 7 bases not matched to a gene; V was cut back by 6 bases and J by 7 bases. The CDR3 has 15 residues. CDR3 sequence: CASSGDRGGGEKLFF. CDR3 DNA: TGTGCCAGCAGCGGGGACAGGGGGGGCGGTGAAAAACTGTTTTTT.

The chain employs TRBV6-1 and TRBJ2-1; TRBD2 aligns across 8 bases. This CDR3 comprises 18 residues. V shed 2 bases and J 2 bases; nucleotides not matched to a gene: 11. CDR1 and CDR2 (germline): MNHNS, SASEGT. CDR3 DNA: TGTGCCAGCAGTGAACGAAGTAAAGCGGGACTAGCCTACAATGAGCAGTTCTTC. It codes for CASSERSKAGLAYNEQFF.

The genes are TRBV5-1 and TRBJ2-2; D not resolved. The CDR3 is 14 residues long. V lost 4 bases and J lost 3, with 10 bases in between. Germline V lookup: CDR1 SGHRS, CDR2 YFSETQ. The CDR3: CASSGPSDTGELFF. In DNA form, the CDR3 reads TGCGCCAGCAGCGGACCGAGCGACACCGGGGAGCTGTTTTTT.

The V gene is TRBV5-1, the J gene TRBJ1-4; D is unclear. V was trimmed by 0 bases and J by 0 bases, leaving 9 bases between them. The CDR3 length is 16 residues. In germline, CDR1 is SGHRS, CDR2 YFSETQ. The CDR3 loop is CASSLDPIATNEKLFF. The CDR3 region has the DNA TGCGCCAGCAGCTTGGATCCGATTGCAACTAATGAAAAACTGTTTTTT.

CDR3 amino acids: CASSTRDARAYGYTF. The CDR3 region has the DNA TGTGCCAGCAGCACCCGGGACGCCCGAGCGTATGGCTACACCTTC. The V gene is TRBV6-6, the J gene TRBJ1-2; D might be TRBD1 (5 bases). The CDR3 consists of 15 residues. Trimming took 6 bases from V and 5 from J, leaving 19 bases between them. Germline lookup yields CDR1 MNHNY and CDR2 SVGAGI (reference sequence).

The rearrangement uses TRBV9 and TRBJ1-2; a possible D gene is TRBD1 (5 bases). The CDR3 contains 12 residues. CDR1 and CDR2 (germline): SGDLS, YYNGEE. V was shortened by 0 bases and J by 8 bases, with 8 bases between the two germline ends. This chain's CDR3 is CASSVVRGGYTF. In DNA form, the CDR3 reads TGTGCCAGCAGCGTAGTAAGGGGAGGCTACACCTTC.

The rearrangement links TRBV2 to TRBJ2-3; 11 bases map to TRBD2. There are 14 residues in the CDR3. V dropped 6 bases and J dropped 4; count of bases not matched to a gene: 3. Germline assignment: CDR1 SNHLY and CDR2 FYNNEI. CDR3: CASSRSGGADTQYF. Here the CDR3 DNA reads TGTGCCAGCAGCCGTAGCGGGGGGGCAGATACGCAGTATTTT.

CDR3 DNA: TGCAGCGCATCCGGGACAGGGCACATTCAGTACTTC. Translating it yields CSASGTGHIQYF. The chain carries TRBV29-1 and TRBJ2-4; TRBD1 aligns across 9 bases. The CDR3 is 12 amino acids. The ends lost 7 bases at V and 8 bases at J; junction bases unmatched: 6. Germline loops: CDR1 SQVTM, CDR2 ANQGSEA.

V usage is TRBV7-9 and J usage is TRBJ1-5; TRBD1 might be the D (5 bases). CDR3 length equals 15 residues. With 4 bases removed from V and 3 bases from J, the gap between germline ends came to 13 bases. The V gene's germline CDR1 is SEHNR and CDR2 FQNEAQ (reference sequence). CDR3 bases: TGTGCCAGCAGCTCAAGCGGGGGAAACAATCAGCCCCAGCATTTT. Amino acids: CASSSSGGNNQPQHF.

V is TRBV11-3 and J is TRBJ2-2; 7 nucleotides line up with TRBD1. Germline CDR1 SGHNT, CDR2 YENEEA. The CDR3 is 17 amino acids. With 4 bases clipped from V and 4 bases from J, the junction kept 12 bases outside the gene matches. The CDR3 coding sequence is TGTGCCAGCAGCTCCATCCTGACAGGGTCGTTCACCGGGGAGCTGTTTTTT. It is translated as CASSSILTGSFTGELFF.

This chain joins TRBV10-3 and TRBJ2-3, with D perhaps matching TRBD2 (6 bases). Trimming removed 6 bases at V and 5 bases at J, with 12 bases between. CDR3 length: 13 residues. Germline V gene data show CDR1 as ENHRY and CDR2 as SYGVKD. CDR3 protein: CAIRGTFRDTQYF. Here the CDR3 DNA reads TGTGCCATCAGGGGGACTTTCAGAGATACGCAGTATTTT.

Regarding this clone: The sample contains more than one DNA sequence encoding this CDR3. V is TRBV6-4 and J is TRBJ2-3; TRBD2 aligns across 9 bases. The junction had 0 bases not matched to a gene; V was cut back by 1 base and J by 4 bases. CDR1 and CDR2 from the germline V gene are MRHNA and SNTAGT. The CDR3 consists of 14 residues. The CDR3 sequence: CASSDLAGADTQYF. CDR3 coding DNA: TGTGCCAGCAGTGACTTAGCGGGGGCAGATACGCAGTATTTT.

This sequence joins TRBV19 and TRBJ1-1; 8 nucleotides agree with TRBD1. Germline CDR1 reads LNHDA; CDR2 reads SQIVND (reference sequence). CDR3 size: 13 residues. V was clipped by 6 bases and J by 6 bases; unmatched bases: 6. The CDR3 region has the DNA TGTGCCAGTAGACCACAGGGGGGCGCTGAAGCTTTCTTT. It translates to CASRPQGGAEAFF.

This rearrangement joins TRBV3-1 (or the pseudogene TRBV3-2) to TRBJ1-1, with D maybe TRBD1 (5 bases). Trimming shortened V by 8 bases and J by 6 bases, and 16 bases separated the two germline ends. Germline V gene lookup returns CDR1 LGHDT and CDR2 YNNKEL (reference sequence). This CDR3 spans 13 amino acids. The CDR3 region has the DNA TGTGCCAGCCAGGGTGCGGGGAGCCCTGAAGCTTTCTTT. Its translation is CASQGAGSPEAFF.